The 10 T cell receptor beta chains below come from one sample, sequenced in a study of memory CD8 T cells in hepatitis C reinfection. Generated by immunoSEQ multiplex PCR, the TCRdb table keeps only in-frame clones and is missing some. The sample carries under 50,000 clones, over 75% recorded once. Time point indicated: peak reinfection, 3 to 8 weeks after reinfection detection. The sorted cells went straight to TCR sequencing with no prior in vitro expansion. The material sequenced was naive CD8+ T cells sorted from blood. All receptors come from a man aged 18 to 30 with hepatitis C virus infection.

This chain connects TRBV7-2 to TRBJ2-3, with a tentative D call TRBD2 (6 bases). The germline CDR1 and CDR2 sequences are SGHTA and FQGNSA. Trimming took 5 bases from V and 3 from J, leaving 12 bases between them. The CDR3 is 14 amino acids. The CDR3 nucleotides are TGTGCCAGCAGCGGGACTGGTGGGACAGATACGCAGTATTTT. As protein: CASSGTGGTDTQYF. Supplemented by reference TRBV7-2 and TRBJ2-3, the full variable domain reads GAGVSQSPSNKVTEKGKDVELRCDPISGHTALYWYRQSLGQGLEFLIYFQGNSAPDKSGLPSDRFSAERTGGSVSTLTIQRTQQEDSAVYLCASSGTGGTDTQYFGPGTRLTVL.

This sequence joins TRBV4-1 and TRBJ1-6; perhaps TRBD1 as D (5 bases). The CDR3 loop spans 13 amino acids. Trimming cost V 4 bases and J 8 bases, with 9 bases left between them. Germline V lookup: CDR1 MGHRA, CDR2 YSYEKL. CDR3 bases: TGCGCCAGCAGCCGGCTACAGGATTCACCCCTCCACTTT. This translates into CASSRLQDSPLHF.

The CDR3 coding sequence is TGTGCCACCATGCGGCAGACGAACACCGGGGAGCTGTTTTTT. This codes for CATMRQTNTGELFF. This chain connects TRBV15 to TRBJ2-2; D not resolved. CDR3 size: 14 residues. V lost 7 bases, J lost 0 bases, and 9 bases lay in between. The V gene's germline CDR1 is LNHNV and CDR2 YYDKDF (reference sequence).

This rearrangement joins TRBV19 to TRBJ2-7; 14 positions match TRBD2. The CDR3 consists of 16 residues. V was clipped by 5 bases and J by 2 bases; unmatched bases: 5. CDR1 is LNHDA and CDR2 is SQIVND in the germline V gene (reference sequence). Here the CDR3 DNA reads TGTGCCAGTAGTTCGCCGACTAGCGGGAGGGCCTACGAGCAGTACTTC. Its protein product is CASSSPTSGRAYEQYF. The full variable domain, with the rest looked up from reference TRBV19 and TRBJ2-7, is DGGITQSPKYLFRKEGQNVTLSCEQNLNHDAMYWYRQDPGQGLRLIYYSQIVNDFQKGDIAEGYSVSREKKESFPLTVTSAQKNPTAFYLCASSSPTSGRAYEQYFGPGTRLTVT.

The chain employs TRBV10-2 and TRBJ2-7; D gene ambiguous. From germline, CDR1 is WSHSY and CDR2 SAAADI. This CDR3 is 12 amino acids long. The CDR3 here is CASGDGFGEQYV. CDR3 in DNA: TGCGCCAGCGGTGACGGGTTTGGGGAGCAGTACGTC.

The rearrangement links TRBV19 to TRBJ2-2, with 7 bases that match TRBD1. Looked up from germline, CDR1 is LNHDA and CDR2 is SQIVND (reference sequence). Trimming took 4 bases from V and 1 from J; bases not matched to a gene: 0. The CDR3 runs to 14 residues. CDR3 sequence reads: CASSTGGNTGELFF. The CDR3 nucleotides read TGTGCCAGTAGTACAGGGGGGAACACCGGGGAGCTGTTTTTT.

V and J are TRBV6-5 and TRBJ1-1, with D possibly matching TRBD1 (5 bases). Trimming left V 2 bases short and J 1 base short, with 8 bases between. CDR3 length: 14 amino acids. CDR1 is MNHEY and CDR2 is SVGAGI in the germline V gene. CDR3 residues: CASSYAGQNTEAFF. The CDR3 DNA follows: TGTGCCAGCAGTTACGCAGGGCAGAACACTGAAGCTTTCTTT.

The chain employs TRBV7-8 and TRBJ2-2; tentatively, D is TRBD2 (6 bases). The CDR3 extends over 13 amino acids. Per the germline V gene, CDR1 is SGHVS and CDR2 is FQNEAQ. The germline V and J ends were trimmed by 3 bases and 6 bases, with 8 bases remaining between them. CDR3 region: CASSLGGAGELFF. The CDR3, as DNA: TGTGCCAGCAGCTTGGGCGGGGCCGGGGAGCTGTTTTTT.

The V call is TRBV27, the J call TRBJ1-1, with D unresolved. The CDR3 loop spans 14 amino acids. Trimming left V 7 bases short and J 7 bases short, with 19 bases between. In germline, CDR1 is MNHEY, CDR2 SMNVEV (reference sequence). The CDR3 here is CASKFQEWQDEAFF. DNA of the CDR3: TGTGCCAGCAAATTCCAGGAATGGCAGGATGAAGCTTTCTTT.

The V and J genes are TRBV4-1 and TRBJ2-7; maybe TRBD1 (6 bases). The length of the CDR3 is 15 residues. Trimming cost V 0 bases and J 6 bases, with 15 bases left between them. CDR1 is MGHRA and CDR2 is YSYEKL in the germline V gene. The CDR3 is CASSQDSGVGREQYF. Written as DNA, the CDR3 is TGCGCCAGCAGCCAAGATTCAGGGGTCGGGCGCGAGCAGTACTTC.